The following is a T cell receptor beta chain sequence with its context. Its antigen has not been determined. Qualities for individual bases were not recorded, and no much larger clone is one base off. These data are taken from a study of blood T cell repertoires in COVID-19 (TCRdb year 2020). Regarding the study in general: The collaborator samples originated in the United States, Italy and Spain and spanned the acute and convalescent phases of COVID-19. The prospective study material was composed of cDNA or gDNA derived from T cells, B-cell-depleted T cells, or PBMCs. The dataset comprised deeply sampled blood TCRbeta repertoires from subjects exposed to, actively infected with, or recovered from COVID-19. A freely available public database, intended as a resource for researchers studying the immune response to SARS-CoV-2, is where the repertoires were released. The samples were drawn from two sources: the first 160 participants of the ongoing ImmuneRACE study, and 1,254 subjects contributed by 6 global collaborators. Nearly every sample came with metadata listing a de-identified subject ID, COVID-19 status, age in years and sex. Where available, HLA class I and class II types were obtained from metadata supplied by the sample provider rather than from assay-based typing. Study-level results and caveats: The amount of clinical and demographic metadata varied by source and participant and was provided uncurated.

TCRbeta CDR3 regions were amplified from genomic DNA by means of the immunoSEQ Assay, a bias-controlled multiplex PCR. The original methods were these. Nucleated cell counts per sample were estimated from amplification of reference gene primers within the assay. To quantify the absolute abundance of each unique TCRbeta CDR3 rearrangement, sequence reads were collapsed and filtered. For each sample, productive Simpson clonality was calculated as the square root of Simpson's diversity index over productive rearrangements. As stored in TCRdb, this immuneACCESS dataset retains in-frame rearrangements with V and J assigned. A fraction of the clones does not appear; measured against another copy, unresolved V genes explain less than half of the discrepancy, and the remainder lacks a known reason. The V and J calls and clone size are taken from that table; D and trimming were inferred from the DNA. Recorded for this sample are approximately 34,000 clones; about 89% of them occurred a single time. Under 4.5% of the sample is in the top ten clones.

Each collaborating institution followed its own protocols to collect whole blood in K2EDTA tubes. For TCRbeta analysis, collaborator samples were shipped as frozen whole blood, as isolated PBMCs, or as DNA extracted from either sample type. CDR1 and CDR2 (MNHEY, SVGEGT) derive from the germline V gene. V loses 4 bases at its end and J loses 3 bases; junction bases beyond the gene matches: 2. Spanning cysteine to phenylalanine, the CDR3 consists of 13 amino acids. Left in the record is the CDR3 DNA by itself, 39 bases read in frame from the first base. Input material: peripheral blood. The TCR sequence derives from a man between 60 and 70 years old with acute or convalescent COVID-19. The rearranged segments are TRBV6-2 or TRBV6-3 and TRBJ2-5; 7 bases in the middle match TRBD1. DNA sequence: TGTGCCAGCAGTTGGGACAGTAAAGAGACCCAGTACTTC. It specifies CASSWDSKETQYF.